A single sample is the source of the 8 T cell receptor beta chains below, sequenced in a study of human T cells and chemical hapten exposure. As for time point: patch test 2, 6 weeks after DPC sensitization. Treatment reported: therapeutic diphenylcyclopropenone sensitization with weekly scalp DPC. TCRdb re-called the RACE reads through MiXCR, storing one row per CDR3 protein. The profile covers about 96,000 distinct CDR3 sequences, with over 7.5% appearing a single time and just over 2% taken by the ten largest. Here the sequenced sample was whole blood, taken in connection with sensitization to the hapten diphenylcyclopropenone (DPC). The receptors derive from a woman in her forties with alopecia areata. Some clones in this sample may be carry-over from other donors' samples.

This clonotype has just a few counts. V is TRBV28 and J is TRBJ2-7; TRBD2 aligns across 7 bases. V gave up 1 base and J gave up 2 bases; unmatched junction bases: 5. Germline CDR1 is MDHEN and CDR2 is SYDVKM. CDR3 size: 15 residues. CDR3 sequence: CASSLYTGGPYEQYF. The CDR3 coding sequence is TGTGCCAGCAGTTTATATACGGGGGGACCCTACGAGCAGTACTTC.

This clonotype was seen ten or more times. The V gene is TRBV6-2 or TRBV6-3, the J gene TRBJ1-3; D uncertain. V lost 5 bases, J lost 0 bases, and 11 bases lay in between. Germline loops: CDR1 MNHEY, CDR2 SVGEGT. The length of the CDR3 is 15 residues. The CDR3 here is CASSPTESSGNTIYF. The CDR3 nucleotides read TGTGCCAGCAGTCCAACTGAGAGCTCTGGAAACACCATATATTTT.

The chain couples TRBV27 to TRBJ1-2, with 8 positions matching TRBD1. J lost 5 bases, V lost 4 bases, and 6 bases had no gene match. The CDR3 sequence is 14 residues long. The germline gives CDR1 MNHEY, CDR2 SMNVEV (reference sequence). For the CDR3, the DNA is TGTGCCAGCAGTTATGCAGGGGGCTCGTATGGCTACACCTTC. Amino acid sequence: CASSYAGGSYGYTF.

This clonotype was recorded once. The chain combines TRBV29-1 with TRBJ1-2; D call uncertain. Per germline, CDR1 SQVTM and CDR2 ANQGSEA. The CDR3 runs to 11 residues. The CDR3 reads CLALGNYGYTF. As DNA, the CDR3 is TGCCTGGCCTTGGGTAACTATGGCTACACCTTC. Together with reference TRBV29-1 and TRBJ1-2, the CDR3 gives the full variable domain: SAVISQKPSRDICQRGTSLTIQCQVDSQVTMMFWYRQQPGQSLTLIATANQGSEATYESGFVIDKFPISRPNLTFSTLTVSNMSPEDSSIYLCLALGNYGYTFGSGTRLTVV.

The chain joins TRBV6-6 to TRBJ2-5; D not certain. Trimming pared 2 bases from V and 1 base from J, leaving 5 bases between. This CDR3 region has 13 residues. The germline V gene encodes CDR1 MNHNY and CDR2 SVGAGI (reference sequence). CDR3 sequence reads: CASSYNIQETQYF. The CDR3 region has the DNA TGTGCCAGCAGTTACAATATCCAAGAGACCCAGTACTTC.

This chain connects TRBV5-5 to TRBJ1-2; D gene uncertain. With 0 bases removed from V and 1 base from J, the gap between germline ends came to 13 bases. CDR3 size: 16 residues. Germline V gene sequence: CDR1 SGHKS, CDR2 YYEKEE (reference sequence). The CDR3 loop reads CASSLEMQAHNYGYTF. CDR3 DNA sequence: TGTGCCAGCAGCTTGGAAATGCAAGCCCATAACTATGGCTACACCTTC. The entire variable domain, with the rest obtained from reference TRBV5-5 and TRBJ1-2, is as follows: DAGVTQSPTHLIKTRGQQVTLRCSPISGHKSVSWYQQVLGQGPQFIFQYYEKEERGRGNFPDRFSARQFPNYSSELNVNALLLGDSALYLCASSLEMQAHNYGYTFGSGTRLTVV.

With respect to this clonotype: A much larger clone lies one base from this, so it may be a read error. This chain links TRBV5-1 with TRBJ1-4, with a possible D match to TRBD1 (6 bases). CDR1 and CDR2 (germline): SGHRS, YFSETQ. This CDR3 is 16 amino acids long. The CDR3 region is CASSLAAGVVGEKPFF. The CDR3 coding sequence is TGCGCCAGCAGCTTGGCCGCAGGGGTAGTAGGTGAAAAACCGTTTTTT.

This clonotype was found many times. The chain combines TRBV11-3 with TRBJ2-1; possible D gene TRBD1, 5 bases. From germline, CDR1 is SGHNT and CDR2 YENEEA. The V and J ends lost 5 bases and 0 bases respectively, with 11 bases between them. The CDR3 is 15 residues long. The CDR3 DNA reads as TGTGCCAGCAGCCCTTCGACAGACTCCTACAATGAGCAGTTCTTC. Amino acid sequence: CASSPSTDSYNEQFF.